Given below is one TCR beta chain in context. Original analysis: Estimation of nucleated cell counts was performed using reference gene primer amplification. Using immunoSEQ multiplex PCR, the repertoire was profiled, and TCRdb retains in-frame clones only, with some absent. V, J and clone size reflect that table, while D and trimming were determined from the DNA. The sample holds about 230,000 clones; roughly 80% are singletons and the top ten take approximately 8.7%. Trimming took 2 bases from V and 1 from J, leaving 5 bases between them. Germline values: CDR1 SGHTA, CDR2 FQGNSA. This CDR3 region has 14 residues. The sample belongs to a study of blood T cell repertoires in COVID-19. Study-level background: Researchers got acute and convalescent COVID-19 samples from the United States, Italy and Spain. T cells, B-cell-depleted T cells, or PBMCs supplied cDNA or gDNA.

This clonotype originated in a woman of 80 years or more with acute or convalescent COVID-19. Sequencing was done on a sample of peripheral blood. V and J are TRBV7-2 and TRBJ2-2, with D uncertain. The CDR3 here is CASSLFRNTGELFF. In nucleotides, the CDR3 is TGTGCCAGCAGCTTATTTAGGAACACCGGGGAGCTGTTTTTT.